This T cell receptor (beta chain) was identified during a study of T cells in Graves' hyperthyroidism and ophthalmopathy. In the study overall: Sampling of peripheral blood happened at initial diagnosis, prior to any treatment.

The germline CDR1 and CDR2 sequences are SEHNR and FQNEAQ (reference sequence). After removal of 4 bases from V and 1 base from J, the junction contained 9 bases not matched to a gene. This CDR3 spans 17 amino acids. Amplified TCR beta CDR3 regions came from RNA transcripts. TCR CDR3 underwent first-round RT-PCR with the HTBI primer set. TCRdb reprocessed the multiplex PCR reads via MiXCR and lists one record per CDR3 protein. The sample holds about 360,000 distinct CDR3 sequences, 13% seen once. Criteria for exclusion of patients were uncontrolled infection, other autoimmune disease, pregnancy or lactation. Orbital computed tomography and thyroid ultrasound, together with serum TRAb and thyroxine and clinical symptoms, were used for diagnoses. The table lists this clonotype with many counts.

The TCR sequence derives from a man aged 25 to 40 with Graves' hyperthyroidism that later progressed to Graves' ophthalmopathy. The rearrangement links TRBV7-9 to TRBJ2-1; 8 bases fit TRBD2. The material sequenced was blood. The CDR3 spells CASSSRTSSDSYNEQFF. The CDR3 bases are TGTGCCAGCAGCTCCCGGACTAGCTCCGATTCCTACAATGAGCAGTTCTTC.